This TCR beta chain appears in the sequencing data of a study of shared clonotypes between healthy human individuals. Of note for this clone: Its antigen is not identified.

Genomic DNA of every subset was divided equally among multiple immunoSEQ plates. Here immunoSEQ multiplex PCR was the method, and the copy in TCRdb shows in-frame clones only, minus some. The sample has over 1.4 million clones, roughly 95% seen once. The CDR3 loop spans 14 amino acids. Germline V gene data show CDR1 as KGHSH and CDR2 as LQKENI. The V end lost 0 bases, the J end lost 4 bases, and 6 bases lay between the germline ends. Study observations and caveats: Among donors, clonotype sharing was expected to be affected by sequencing depth. Some clonotypes were shared by all four sorted-subset donors, while others were not shared. The non-shared ones had lower generation probabilities than the shared ones. The study generally estimated greater richness for naive than memory subsets.

Material: naive CD4+ T cells sorted from blood. The subset is: CD45RA+ positively selected. The genes are TRBV18 and TRBJ2-2, with D hard to call. The TCR originated in a man aged 30 to 39 in good health. Here the CDR3 reads CASSPPKSTGELFF. Here the CDR3 DNA reads TGTGCCAGCTCACCACCTAAATCCACCGGGGAGCTGTTTTTT. Using reference TRBV18 and TRBJ2-2 for the parts outside the CDR3, the full variable domain is NAGVMQNPRHLVRRRGQEARLRCSPMKGHSHVYWYRQLPEEGLKFMVYLQKENIIDESGMPKERFSAEFPKEGPSILRIQQVVRGDSAAYFCASSPPKSTGELFFGEGSRLTVL.